This entry lists 23 T cell receptor beta chains sequenced from one sample in a study of T cell responses to AZD1222 COVID-19 vaccine. Here immunoSEQ multiplex PCR was the method, and the copy in TCRdb shows in-frame clones only, minus some. The sample carries 150,000 or so clones, roughly nine tenths recorded once. The input for sequencing was peripheral blood, taken on day 0 of AZD1222 vaccination. These receptors all come from an adult in good health.

V is TRBV29-1 and J is TRBJ1-2; 7 nucleotides line up with TRBD1. Trimming cost V 6 bases and J 1 base; bases outside gene matches: 5. CDR1 and CDR2 from the germline V gene are SQVTM and ANQGSEA. This CDR3 region has 13 residues. CDR3: CSVIQGYNYGYTF. The CDR3 nucleotides are TGCAGCGTCATACAGGGGTATAACTATGGCTACACCTTC.

The table lists this clone with a few counts. The chain links TRBV5-1 to TRBJ2-3, with a possible D match to TRBD2 (6 bases). CDR1 SGHRS and CDR2 YFSETQ come from the germline V gene. The CDR3 contains 14 residues. V was clipped by 0 bases and J by 6 bases, with 11 bases between them. CDR3 sequence (DNA): TGCGCCAGCAGCTTGGCGCGGGGTAGGGATACGCAGTATTTT. It is translated as CASSLARGRDTQYF.

V and J are TRBV5-4 and TRBJ1-1; D ambiguous. The germline V and J ends were trimmed by 0 bases and 3 bases, with 9 bases remaining between them. Germline V gene sequence: CDR1 SGHNT, CDR2 YYREEE (reference sequence). The CDR3 sequence is 14 residues long. The chain's CDR3 is CASSLAVGDTEAFF. The CDR3 DNA reads TGTGCCAGCAGCTTGGCGGTCGGGGACACTGAAGCTTTCTTT.

The chain uses TRBV4-3 and TRBJ1-1; D not certain. The V end lost 0 bases, the J end lost 3 bases, and 8 bases lay between the germline ends. This CDR3 is built from 14 residues. Germline V gene lookup returns CDR1 LGHNA and CDR2 YSLEER. The CDR3 sequence is CASSQEPLDTEAFF. The CDR3 bases are TGCGCCAGCAGCCAAGAACCCTTGGACACTGAAGCTTTCTTT.

The rearrangement joins TRBV15 to TRBJ2-5; D not certain. The V end lost 0 bases, the J end lost 1 base, and 6 bases lay between the germline ends. The V gene's germline CDR1 is LNHNV and CDR2 YYDKDF (reference sequence). This CDR3 is built from 14 residues. The CDR3 DNA is TGTGCCACCAGCAGAGACAAAACCCAAGAGACCCAGTACTTC. Protein sequence: CATSRDKTQETQYF. The variable domain in full, completed from reference TRBV15 and TRBJ2-5, reads DAMVIQNPRYQVTQFGKPVTLSCSQTLNHNVMYWYQQKSSQAPKLLFHYYDKDFNNEADTPDNFQSRRPNTSFCFLDIRSPGLGDTAMYLCATSRDKTQETQYFGPGTRLLVL.

The chain carries TRBV27 and TRBJ2-7; no firm D call. Germline lookup yields CDR1 MNHEY and CDR2 SMNVEV (reference sequence). The CDR3 is made up of 15 amino acids. V dropped 4 bases and J dropped 0 bases, with 13 bases sitting between them. In DNA form, the CDR3 reads TGTGCCAGCAGTTACCAGGTCCAGAGCTCCTACGAGCAGTACTTC. Its protein is CASSYQVQSSYEQYF.

The chain employs TRBV7-9 and TRBJ2-1; the D call may be TRBD1 or TRBD2 (5 bases each). The V and J ends lost 7 bases and 5 bases respectively, with 15 bases between them. Per the germline V gene, CDR1 is SEHNR and CDR2 is FQNEAQ (reference sequence). The CDR3 totals 14 residues. CDR3 amino acids: CASNRGDGNNEQFF. DNA for the CDR3: TGTGCCAGCAACAGAGGGGACGGTAACAATGAGCAGTTCTTC.

In nucleotides, the CDR3 is TGTGCCAGCAGCCTCAGCGGGGGGGCTGAGACCCAGTACTTC. It translates to CASSLSGGAETQYF. The genes are TRBV5-4 and TRBJ2-5; TRBD2 matches 10 bases. CDR3 length equals 14 residues. Per germline, CDR1 SGHNT and CDR2 YYREEE (reference sequence). Germline trimming cut 4 bases from V and 5 bases from J; bases unmatched to any gene: 5.

Regarding this clone: Other DNA sequences in the sample encode the same CDR3. The gene calls are TRBV3-1 (or the pseudogene TRBV3-2) and TRBJ1-3, with D hard to call. V was pared by 0 bases and J by 4 bases, with 4 bases between. CDR3 length: 13 residues. Per germline, CDR1 LGHDT and CDR2 YNNKEL (reference sequence). DNA for the CDR3: TGTGCCAGCAGCCAAGAATCCGGAAACACCATATATTTT. Translation: CASSQESGNTIYF.

CDR3 DNA sequence: TGTGCCAGCAGCTCCCTATGGGCCTTTTTGGACCCCGGACGGGAAAAACTGTTTTTT. Its translation is CASSSLWAFLDPGREKLFF. The chain has TRBV6-2 or TRBV6-3 and TRBJ1-4; D gene ambiguous. CDR3 size: 19 residues. The V end lost 6 bases, the J end lost 8 bases, and 31 bases lay between the germline ends. From germline, CDR1 is MNHEY and CDR2 SVGEGT.

V gene TRBV11-2 combines with J gene TRBJ2-7; 7 positions match TRBD1. This CDR3 is 15 amino acids long. Germline V gene sequence: CDR1 SGHAT, CDR2 FQNNGV. The J segment lost 0 bases and the V segment lost 1 base, leaving 3 bases of the junction unmatched. CDR3 protein: CASSLGRGSSYEQYF. CDR3 coding DNA: TGTGCCAGCAGCTTAGGCAGGGGGAGCTCCTACGAGCAGTACTTC.

The chain couples TRBV25-1 to TRBJ1-2; a weak D match, TRBD1 (6 bases). V lost 2 bases and J lost 8, with 9 bases in between. Per the germline V gene, CDR1 is MGHDK and CDR2 is SYGVNS. This CDR3 has 12 amino acids. This CDR3 is CASSEGGRGYTF. The CDR3, as DNA: TGTGCCAGCAGTGAAGGGGGCCGGGGCTACACCTTC.

The rearrangement links TRBV2 to TRBJ1-1; D not resolved. Germline V lookup: CDR1 SNHLY, CDR2 FYNNEI. CDR3 length: 13 residues. V lost 1 base, J lost 3 bases, and 6 bases lay in between. The CDR3 bases are TGTGCCAGCAGTGAAGTGAGGGACACTGAAGCTTTCTTT. Its translation: CASSEVRDTEAFF.

The V call is TRBV5-1, the J call TRBJ1-2, with TRBD1 matching over 8 bases. CDR1 is SGHRS, CDR2 YFSETQ, per germline. Trimming removed 0 bases from V and 4 bases from J; junction bases left unmatched: 2. This CDR3 has 14 residues. The CDR3 nucleotides are TGCGCCAGCAGCTTGGGACAGGGGATCTATGGCTACACCTTC. Encoded protein: CASSLGQGIYGYTF.

The chain is built from TRBV3-1 (or the pseudogene TRBV3-2) and TRBJ1-3, with TRBD1 as a possible D gene (5 bases). V was pared by 5 bases and J by 11 bases, with 16 bases between. Germline values: CDR1 LGHDT, CDR2 YNNKEL (reference sequence). This CDR3 is built from 13 residues. CDR3 sequence: CASSYRDSRSIYF. CDR3 DNA: TGTGCCAGCAGCTACCGGGACTCCCGCTCCATATATTTT.

The rearrangement links TRBV18 to TRBJ2-1; the D gene could be TRBD1 or TRBD2 (5 bases each). V shed 0 bases and J shed 4 bases, with 16 bases lying between them. Germline CDR1 and CDR2: KGHSH and LQKENI. The CDR3 length is 17 residues. CDR3 bases: TGTGCCAGCTCACCACCGATCGGGGCACAACGGTACAATGAGCAGTTCTTC. Translating gives CASSPPIGAQRYNEQFF.

The rearrangement links TRBV6-5 to TRBJ1-1, with 10 bases lining up with TRBD1. V lost 8 bases, J lost 1 base, and 1 base stayed unmatched. Germline V CDR1 and CDR2: MNHEY, SVGAGI. The CDR3 covers 13 residues. As DNA, the CDR3 is TGTGCCAGCCGGACAGGGGGGAACACTGAAGCTTTCTTT. Amino acid sequence: CASRTGGNTEAFF.

This sequence joins TRBV5-6 and TRBJ2-7; D may be TRBD2 (7 bases). Germline-derived CDR1 and CDR2 are SGHDT and YYEEEE. Deletions cut 4 bases from V and 4 bases from J, with 21 bases between. The CDR3 runs to 16 residues. This chain's CDR3 is CASSRRGTTKSYEQYF. The CDR3 coding sequence is TGTGCCAGCAGCCGGAGGGGGACTACTAAGAGTTACGAGCAGTACTTC.

The gene calls are TRBV11-2 and TRBJ1-1; a possible D gene is TRBD1 (5 bases). The CDR3 runs to 17 residues. The V gene lost 0 bases and the J gene lost 2 bases, with 16 bases spanning the gap. Germline loops: CDR1 SGHAT, CDR2 FQNNGV. The CDR3 loop is CASSLDPGAAINTEAFF. The CDR3 nucleotides read TGTGCCAGCAGCTTAGATCCTGGGGCCGCGATTAACACTGAAGCTTTCTTT.

The chain joins TRBV18 to TRBJ2-3; D is tentatively TRBD1 or TRBD2 (5 bases each). With 6 bases removed from V and 0 bases from J, the gap between germline ends came to 13 bases. This CDR3 is built from 15 residues. The V gene's germline CDR1 is KGHSH and CDR2 LQKENI. The CDR3 nucleotides are TGTGCCAGCTCGCCGGGGCACCATAGCACAGATACGCAGTATTTT. Its translation is CASSPGHHSTDTQYF.

This clone was detected many times. This sample also contains other DNA sequences that code for the same CDR3. The chain employs TRBV29-1 and TRBJ1-1; TRBD1 is a possible D gene (5 bases). V was shortened by 0 bases and J by 6 bases, with 11 bases between the two germline ends. Germline CDR1 SQVTM, CDR2 ANQGSEA. This CDR3 is built from 13 residues. The CDR3 loop reads CSVEDGGVAEAFF. The CDR3 region has the DNA TGCAGCGTTGAAGACGGGGGAGTCGCTGAAGCTTTCTTT. The whole variable domain, remainder taken from reference TRBV29-1 and TRBJ1-1, is SAVISQKPSRDICQRGTSLTIQCQVDSQVTMMFWYRQQPGQSLTLIATANQGSEATYESGFVIDKFPISRPNLTFSTLTVSNMSPEDSSIYLCSVEDGGVAEAFFGQGTRLTVV.

The chain recombines TRBV7-9 with TRBJ1-2, with a possible D match to TRBD1 (6 bases). V lost 4 bases to trimming and J lost 3 bases, with 18 bases between them. Germline assignment: CDR1 SEHNR and CDR2 FQNEAQ (reference sequence). The CDR3 has 16 amino acids. This chain's CDR3 is CASSSRGGRGDYGYTF. The CDR3 DNA reads TGTGCCAGCAGCTCCCGCGGGGGGCGCGGGGACTATGGCTACACCTTC.

Only one count was recorded for this clone. The chain uses TRBV28 and TRBJ1-1; D not resolved. V was clipped by 7 bases and J by 4 bases, with 16 bases between them. Germline CDR1 is MDHEN and CDR2 is SYDVKM. The CDR3 spans 14 residues. DNA for the CDR3: TGTGCCAGCACTCGGGCGAGGATGGCCACTGAAGCTTTCTTT. Protein sequence: CASTRARMATEAFF.